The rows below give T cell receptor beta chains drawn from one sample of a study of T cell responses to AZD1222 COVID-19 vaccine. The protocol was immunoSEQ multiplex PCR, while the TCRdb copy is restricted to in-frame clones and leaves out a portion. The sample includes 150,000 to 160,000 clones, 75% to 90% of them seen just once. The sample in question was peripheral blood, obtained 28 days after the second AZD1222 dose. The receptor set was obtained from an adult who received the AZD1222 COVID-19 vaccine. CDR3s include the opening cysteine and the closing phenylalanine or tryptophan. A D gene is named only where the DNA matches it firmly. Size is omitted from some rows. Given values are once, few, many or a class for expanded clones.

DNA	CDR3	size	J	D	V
TGTGCCAGCAGCAGGCTTCGCAGTATCATCAGAGAGACCCAGTACTTC	CASSRLRSIIRETQYF	NA	TRBJ2-5	NA	TRBV7-8
TGTGCCAGCAGCCAGGAACAGAACACTGAAGCTTTCTTT	CASSQEQNTEAFF	NA	TRBJ1-1	NA	TRBV4-2
TGCGCCAGCAGCTTCCTAGCGGGAGTAGTGAACACAGATACGCAGTATTTT	CASSFLAGVVNTDTQYF	NA	TRBJ2-3	TRBD2	TRBV5-1
TGTGCCAGCAGAAACGACAGGCTTAACACTGAAGCTTTCTTT	CASRNDRLNTEAFF	NA	TRBJ1-1	NA	TRBV2
TGTGCCAGCAGTGTCCGGGACAGAACCTACGAGCAGTACTTC	CASSVRDRTYEQYF	NA	TRBJ2-7	TRBD1	TRBV27
TGTGCCAGCAGCTTAGATGTCTCTACGGTTCGAAATGAGCAGTTCTTC	CASSLDVSTVRNEQFF	once	TRBJ2-1	NA	TRBV11-3
TGCGCCAGCAGCTTTGGTCGGGGCGCGAGTGGGGCCAACGTCCTGACTTTC	CASSFGRGASGANVLTF	once	TRBJ2-6	NA	TRBV5-1
TGCGCCAGCAGGCCGGAGCGGGCAGCGGGAGTATTGTACGAGCAGTACTTC	CASRPERAAGVLYEQYF	NA	TRBJ2-7	TRBD2	TRBV5-1
TGTGCCAGCAGCTTCAGACAGGGCCACGAGCAGTACTTC	CASSFRQGHEQYF	NA	TRBJ2-7	TRBD1	TRBV11-3
TGTGCCAGTAGTCTCCGGGCGAAGAGGGGGGATACGCAGTATTTT	CASSLRAKRGDTQYF	many	TRBJ2-3	NA	TRBV19
TGTGCCAGCAGTGAAGCCCGGGGGGCAAACACCTACGAGCAGTACTTC	CASSEARGANTYEQYF	NA	TRBJ2-7	NA	TRBV6-1
TGTGCCAGCAGCAGCGACAGGGAGGAACAGCCCCAGCATTTT	CASSSDREEQPQHF	NA	TRBJ1-5	TRBD1	TRBV7-9
TGCGCCAGCAGTGAAAGGAGGCTAACCGGGGAGCTGTTTTTT	CASSERRLTGELFF	NA	TRBJ2-2	NA	TRBV10-2
TGCAGCGCTGCGACAGGGGCGGGCACTGAAGCTTTCTTT	CSAATGAGTEAFF	NA	TRBJ1-1	TRBD1	TRBV29-1
TGTGCCAGCAGCACAGAGGCGGGAGGGCCGGTTACGCAGTATTTT	CASSTEAGGPVTQYF	NA	TRBJ2-3	TRBD2	TRBV7-3
TGTGCCAGCAGCTTAGCGGGACTAGCGGGAGGCCCCGGGGAGCTGTTTTTT	CASSLAGLAGGPGELFF	NA	TRBJ2-2	TRBD2	TRBV7-9
TGTGCCAGCAGCGTAGAGGGGTCTTATGGCTACACCTTC	CASSVEGSYGYTF	NA	TRBJ1-2	NA	TRBV3-1/TRBV3-2
TGCGCCAGCAGCTTGGTGTCTGCCAGCACAGATACGCAGTATTTT	CASSLVSASTDTQYF	NA	TRBJ2-3	NA	TRBV5-1
TGTGCCAGCAGCGTAGAAGGGCTCAATGAGCAGTTCTTC	CASSVEGLNEQFF	NA	TRBJ2-1	NA	TRBV9
TGTGCCAGCAGGCCACTGACATCGCAGGGCAATGAGCAGTTCTTC	CASRPLTSQGNEQFF	few	TRBJ2-1	NA	TRBV7-9
TGTGCCAGCCGCCTTACTAGCTCCAATGAGCAGTTCTTC	CASRLTSSNEQFF	NA	TRBJ2-1	NA	TRBV7-2
TGTGCCAGCAGCTTAGAGTGGGCCGACAGGCAGCATGGCTACACCTTC	CASSLEWADRQHGYTF	once	TRBJ1-2	NA	TRBV7-9
TGTGCCAGCAGTCCCCCGGGGGGCGCCGGGGAGCTGTTTTTT	CASSPPGGAGELFF	NA	TRBJ2-2	NA	TRBV28
TGTGCCAGCAGCCAAGGGGCGGGGCTGAATGAGCAGTTCTTC	CASSQGAGLNEQFF	NA	TRBJ2-1	NA	TRBV3-1/TRBV3-2
TGTGCCAGCAGCCCCAACAGGGGCGGAGAAGCTTTCTTT	CASSPNRGGEAFF	NA	TRBJ1-1	TRBD1	TRBV7-8
TGTGCCAGCAGCTTAGTACCCGAGAGCTCCTACAATGAGCAGTTCTTC	CASSLVPESSYNEQFF	NA	TRBJ2-1	NA	TRBV7-9
TGTGCCAGCAGCCCGGGGACTAGTTGGGAGCAGTACTTC	CASSPGTSWEQYF	few	TRBJ2-7	TRBD2	TRBV5-6
TGTGCCAGCAGCCAAGGGGGATTTAACACAGATACGCAGTATTTT	CASSQGGFNTDTQYF	once	TRBJ2-3	NA	TRBV4-2
TGTGCCAGCAGCTTAGAGCGGGTCGGGGAAGGAAATGAGCAGTTCTTC	CASSLERVGEGNEQFF	NA	TRBJ2-1	NA	TRBV11-1
TGTGCCAGCAGCCGCCCCGGGACTAGAAGCGAGCAGTACTTC	CASSRPGTRSEQYF	NA	TRBJ2-7	TRBD2	TRBV7-2
TGTGCCAGCAGCGTAGCATTCACAGATACGCAGTATTTT	CASSVAFTDTQYF	NA	TRBJ2-3	NA	TRBV9
TGCGCCAGCCAAGTCCGGACAGGGGGTTCCGAGCAGTACTTC	CASQVRTGGSEQYF	NA	TRBJ2-7	TRBD1	TRBV5-1
TGCGCCAGCGCCCCGGACGGGGGTCCTAACTATGGCTACACCTTC	CASAPDGGPNYGYTF	NA	TRBJ1-2	NA	TRBV5-1
TGCAGCGTTGGGGACGGCGGTCTGGTGACTGAAGCTTTCTTT	CSVGDGGLVTEAFF	NA	TRBJ1-1	NA	TRBV29-1
TGTGCCAGCTCACCCACGGTGTATGAGCAGTTCTTC	CASSPTVYEQFF	NA	TRBJ2-1	NA	TRBV18
TGTGCCAGCAGCGATCCCGGGACAGGGGCCGGGGAGCTGTTTTTT	CASSDPGTGAGELFF	NA	TRBJ2-2	TRBD1	TRBV6-5
TGCAGCGTGAGGACCGGGGGGAACAATCAGCCCCAGCATTTT	CSVRTGGNNQPQHF	NA	TRBJ1-5	NA	TRBV29-1
TGTGCCAGCAGTCCGGTCCCGGGACTACCGCGCAACGAGCAGTACTTC	CASSPVPGLPRNEQYF	NA	TRBJ2-7	TRBD2	TRBV6-2/TRBV6-3
TGTGCCACCAGTGGTGGGACTACCGAGCAGTTCTTC	CATSGGTTEQFF	NA	TRBJ2-1	TRBD2	TRBV24-1
TGCGCCAGCAGTTCCGGGCCTCACAATGAGCAGTTCTTC	CASSSGPHNEQFF	NA	TRBJ2-1	NA	TRBV4-3
TGTGCCAGCACCCCAAGAGGAACATTTGAAGAAAAACTGTTTTTT	CASTPRGTFEEKLFF	NA	TRBJ1-4	NA	TRBV6-5
TGTGCCATCAGTACCACTAGCAGTAGCACAGATACGCAGTATTTT	CAISTTSSSTDTQYF	NA	TRBJ2-3	NA	TRBV10-3